Given below is one T cell receptor beta chain in context. Its antigen is not known. An assay was performed, and its level was deep. For each subset, genomic DNA was distributed in equal portions over several immunoSEQ plates. Clones were read by immunoSEQ multiplex PCR, and TCRdb kept only the in-frame ones, dropping some. Among about 480,000 clones listed, roughly 79% were seen once. The sample comes from a study of shared clonotypes between healthy human individuals. General study results and limits: The authors expected sequencing depth to affect clonotype sharing among donors.

CDR1 SNHLY and CDR2 FYNNEI come from the germline V gene. CDR3 length equals 15 residues. The TCR originated in a woman aged 35 to 49 in good health. Some clones in this sample may be carry-over from other donors' samples. The chain joins TRBV2 to TRBJ2-5; 11 bases are a match to TRBD2. Matching the DNA end better, TRBJ2-7 makes the J call doubtful. The sequenced material came from PBMCs. The CDR3 sequence is CASSERSGRAGEQYF. CDR3 coding DNA: TGTGCCAGCAGTGAACGTAGCGGGAGGGCCGGCGAGCAGTACTTC.